Presented here are 13 T cell receptor beta chains from one specimen sequenced in a study of blood T cell repertoires in COVID-19. Using immunoSEQ multiplex PCR, the repertoire was profiled, and TCRdb retains in-frame clones only, with some absent. The sample lists about 210,000 clones; over 70% were seen once. The sequencing input was peripheral blood. Every receptor here comes from a man between 45 and 60 years old with active or convalescent COVID-19.

The chain joins TRBV7-8 to TRBJ2-1; 8 bases fit TRBD1. Germline V lookup: CDR1 SGHVS, CDR2 FQNEAQ. Unmatched junction bases numbered 21, after V lost 7 bases and J lost 1 base. This CDR3 is 20 amino acids long. CDR3 nucleotide sequence: TGTGCCAGCATGTCTAGGGTCGGACAGGGCCGCTCTAGGTCCTACAATGAGCAGTTCTTC. Translated: CASMSRVGQGRSRSYNEQFF.

The J gene is TRBJ2-2, the V gene TRBV3-1 (or the pseudogene TRBV3-2); 9 bases align to TRBD1. The CDR3 extends over 15 amino acids. V gave up 1 base and J gave up 7 bases; unmatched junction bases: 4. From germline, CDR1 is LGHDT and CDR2 YNNKEL (reference sequence). CDR3: CASSQGQGGHGELFF. The CDR3 nucleotides are TGTGCCAGCAGCCAAGGACAGGGGGGGCACGGGGAGCTGTTTTTT.

The chain recombines TRBV5-1 with TRBJ2-1, with 11 bases lining up with TRBD2. The trim removed 1 base at V and 6 bases at J, leaving 3 bases unmatched. There are 15 residues in the CDR3. Germline CDR1 reads SGHRS; CDR2 reads YFSETQ. The chain's CDR3 is CASSLMGTSGNEQFF. CDR3 bases: TGCGCCAGCAGCTTGATGGGGACTAGCGGCAATGAGCAGTTCTTC.

J is TRBJ2-1 and V is TRBV28; D possibly corresponds to TRBD2 (6 bases). The germline V gene has CDR1 MDHEN and CDR2 SYDVKM. The V and J ends lost 2 bases and 5 bases respectively, with 16 bases between them. The CDR3 contains 16 residues. The CDR3 DNA follows: TGTGCCAGCAGTTTACTAGGGGCGGGAACCGACAATGAGCAGTTCTTC. This sequence encodes CASSLLGAGTDNEQFF.

The chain employs TRBV4-1 and TRBJ2-1; the match to TRBD2 covers 12 bases. The germline V gene has CDR1 MGHRA and CDR2 YSYEKL. The CDR3 is made up of 16 amino acids. V dropped 3 bases and J dropped 9; count of bases not matched to a gene: 9. The CDR3 loop reads CASSQLPSGRAGEQFF. CDR3 nucleotide sequence: TGCGCCAGCAGCCAGCTCCCTAGCGGGAGGGCGGGTGAGCAGTTCTTC.

The V call is TRBV29-1, the J call TRBJ2-2; D gene ambiguous. Germline V gives CDR1 SQVTM, CDR2 ANQGSEA. V dropped 4 bases and J dropped 2 bases, with 8 bases sitting between them. The CDR3 consists of 13 residues. Here the CDR3 DNA reads TGCAGCGTTGGTCAGGCCAACACCGGGGAGCTGTTTTTT. Its protein is CSVGQANTGELFF.

The chain recombines TRBV4-1 with TRBJ2-1, with D possibly being TRBD1 (6 bases). Germline V gene sequence: CDR1 MGHRA, CDR2 YSYEKL. V shed 4 bases and J shed 1 base, with 11 bases lying between them. The length of the CDR3 is 15 residues. The CDR3 sequence: CASSPQGSSYNEQFF. The CDR3 DNA follows: TGCGCCAGCAGCCCACAGGGTTCTTCCTACAATGAGCAGTTCTTC.

This clone appeared a few times. The V gene is TRBV6-5, the J gene TRBJ1-4; D not certain. Germline V lookup: CDR1 MNHEY, CDR2 SVGAGI. Trimming removed 4 bases from V and 7 bases from J, with 13 bases in between. The CDR3 length is 14 residues. DNA for the CDR3: TGTGCCAGCAGTTTGGACGGGGTTGGTGAAAAACTGTTTTTT. Its translation: CASSLDGVGEKLFF.

This clone was counted only a few times. The chain links TRBV5-4 to TRBJ2-7, with a possible D match to TRBD1 (5 bases). V was shortened by 3 bases and J by 0 bases, with 10 bases between the two germline ends. The germline V gene encodes CDR1 SGHNT and CDR2 YYREEE (reference sequence). CDR3 length: 14 residues. CDR3 in amino acids: CASSWADSSYEQYF. CDR3 nucleotide sequence: TGTGCCAGCAGCTGGGCAGACAGCTCCTACGAGCAGTACTTC.

V usage is TRBV3-1 (or the pseudogene TRBV3-2) and J usage is TRBJ2-5; 7 nucleotides line up with TRBD2. With 0 bases clipped from V and 5 bases from J, the junction kept 3 bases outside the gene matches. The CDR3 is made up of 14 amino acids. Germline lookup yields CDR1 LGHDT and CDR2 YNNKEL (reference sequence). The CDR3 DNA is TGTGCCAGCAGCCAAGATATCGGGGGGGAGACCCAGTACTTC. It specifies CASSQDIGGETQYF.

This clone was seen only once. This sequence joins TRBV19 and TRBJ1-4, with unresolved D. Germline loops: CDR1 LNHDA, CDR2 SQIVND (reference sequence). CDR3 size: 15 residues. The ends were cut back, 4 bases at V and 0 bases at J, with 9 bases in the middle. CDR3 coding DNA: TGTGCCAGTAGTACCGGTCTTACAACTAATGAAAAACTGTTTTTT. The encoded protein is CASSTGLTTNEKLFF.

The chain uses TRBV7-2 and TRBJ2-1, with 7 bases fitting TRBD2. Germline V gene data show CDR1 as SGHTA and CDR2 as FQGNSA. CDR3 length: 15 residues. The trim removed 4 bases at V and 7 bases at J, leaving 10 bases unmatched. As DNA, the CDR3 is TGTGCCAGCAGCTGGGTAGCGGGCTCGGGGAATGAGCAGTTCTTC. Amino acid sequence: CASSWVAGSGNEQFF.

The chain recombines TRBV6-5 with TRBJ2-7, with 9 bases identical to TRBD1. Germline loops: CDR1 MNHEY, CDR2 SVGAGI. The CDR3 sequence is 14 residues long. The junction had 8 bases not matched to a gene; V was cut back by 6 bases and J by 5 bases. CDR3 sequence (DNA): TGTGCCAGCAGGTTGACAGGGGGATCGCACGAGCAGTACTTC. This sequence encodes CASRLTGGSHEQYF.